One sample yielded the 9 T cell receptor beta chains listed below, sequenced in a study of PD-1 blockade in classical Hodgkin lymphoma (dated by TCRdb to 2018 to 2020). The library was prepared using the immunoSEQ multiplex PCR assay. The table comes from immuneACCESS by way of TCRdb, which keeps in-frame sequences with V and J called. Part of the clones is missing from these tables; in studies checked, under half for an unresolved V gene and the rest for unknown reasons. Here the sample has 80,000 to 100,000 clones; 81% occur a single time. 16% of the sample comes from the top ten. The time point label here, explained by the study, means: cycle 2 day 1 (C2D1) of nivolumab. All trial patients had relapsed after autologous stem cell transplantation, with cohorts A, B and C differing in prior brentuximab vedotin exposure. The sequences come from peripheral blood mononuclear cells (PBMCs), collected before the second cycle of nivolumab. Every receptor here comes from a human donor with classical Hodgkin lymphoma.

This sequence joins TRBV11-2 and TRBJ2-5; 10 bases are a match to TRBD2. CDR3 length: 18 residues. The J segment lost 5 bases and the V segment lost 0 bases, leaving 12 bases of the junction unmatched. Germline values: CDR1 SGHAT, CDR2 FQNNGV. The CDR3 DNA is TGTGCCAGCAGCTTAGATCGAGGGGCTAGCGGGAGTCGGGAGACCCAGTACTTC. This codes for CASSLDRGASGSRETQYF.

A few counts support this clone. V is TRBV6-1 and J is TRBJ2-1; 9 nucleotides align to TRBD2. V lost 7 bases and J lost 3; bases outside the gene matches: 4. There are 14 residues in the CDR3. Germline V CDR1 and CDR2: MNHNS, SASEGT. In DNA, the CDR3 is TGTGCCAGCACGGTAGCGGGAGTCTACAATGAGCAGTTCTTC. Translated: CASTVAGVYNEQFF.

This clone was observed a handful of times. V is TRBV5-1 and J is TRBJ2-2; 11 bases agree with TRBD2. There are 17 residues in the CDR3. Germline loops: CDR1 SGHRS, CDR2 YFSETQ. V lost 4 bases and J lost 5; bases outside the gene matches: 10. The CDR3 coding sequence is TGCGCCAGCAGCATATCACTAGCGGGAGCGGGGACCGGGGAGCTGTTTTTT. As protein: CASSISLAGAGTGELFF.

This chain uses TRBV29-1 with TRBJ2-5; 12 bases align to TRBD2. The V gene's germline CDR1 is SQVTM and CDR2 ANQGSEA. The CDR3 is made up of 15 amino acids. Germline trimming cut 6 bases from V and 4 bases from J; bases unmatched to any gene: 9. The chain's CDR3 is CSVAQLAGGRETQYF. Written as DNA, the CDR3 is TGCAGCGTCGCCCAACTAGCGGGAGGACGAGAGACCCAGTACTTC.

The chain uses TRBV11-2 and TRBJ2-3; 7 positions match TRBD1. The germline CDR1 and CDR2 sequences are SGHAT and FQNNGV. The J segment lost 8 bases and the V segment lost 5 bases, leaving 10 bases of the junction unmatched. The CDR3 spans 14 residues. The CDR3 spells CASSPGGSLATQYF. CDR3 DNA: TGTGCCAGCAGCCCAGGGGGATCTTTAGCTACGCAGTATTTT.

The chain employs TRBV11-2 and TRBJ2-1; 9 bases align to TRBD2. The CDR3 consists of 16 residues. CDR1 SGHAT and CDR2 FQNNGV come from the germline V gene. Trimming at V came to 4 bases and at J to 5 bases, leaving 9 bases not matched to a gene. CDR3 in DNA: TGTGCCAGCAGCTCTAGCGGGGACCTTTCCCACAATGAGCAGTTCTTC. This codes for CASSSSGDLSHNEQFF.

This sequence joins TRBV9 and TRBJ2-7; D may be TRBD2 (6 bases). Per germline, CDR1 SGDLS and CDR2 YYNGEE. CDR3 length equals 14 residues. The V end lost 3 bases, the J end lost 0 bases, and 10 bases lay between the germline ends. The DNA for the CDR3 is TGTGCCAGCAGCGCCCGGCGGGACTCCTACGAGCAGTACTTC. This gives the protein CASSARRDSYEQYF.

This clone was picked up a small number of times. The chain is built from TRBV29-1 and TRBJ1-3; weak D call: TRBD1 (5 bases). The CDR3 length is 12 residues. V was cut by 6 bases and J by 3 bases, with 9 bases left in between. Germline loops: CDR1 SQVTM, CDR2 ANQGSEA. Here the CDR3 DNA reads TGCAGCGTGGGGGACGGTGGAAACACCATATATTTT. It specifies CSVGDGGNTIYF.

V is TRBV5-4 and J is TRBJ2-7, with a weak D call TRBD1 (6 bases). Trimming took 4 bases from V and 5 from J, leaving 16 bases between them. This CDR3 spans 14 amino acids. Germline values: CDR1 SGHNT, CDR2 YYREEE (reference sequence). CDR3 residues: CASSRTGNRDEQYF. The CDR3 DNA follows: TGTGCCAGCAGCCGAACAGGGAACCGAGACGAGCAGTACTTC.